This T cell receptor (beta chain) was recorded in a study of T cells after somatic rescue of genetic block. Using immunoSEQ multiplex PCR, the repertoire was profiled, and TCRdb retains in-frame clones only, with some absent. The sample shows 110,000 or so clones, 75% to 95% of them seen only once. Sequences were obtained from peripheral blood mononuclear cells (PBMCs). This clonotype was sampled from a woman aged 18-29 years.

The CDR3 DNA sequence: TGTGCCAGCTCACCACCCCTAGCGGGGGGTCGAGAGACCCAGTACTTC. This encodes CASSPPLAGGRETQYF. The V gene is TRBV18, the J gene TRBJ2-5; 11 bases fit TRBD2. From germline, CDR1 is KGHSH and CDR2 LQKENI. V trimming: 0 bases; J trimming: 4 bases; junction bases outside the gene matches: 4. This CDR3 contains 16 residues.